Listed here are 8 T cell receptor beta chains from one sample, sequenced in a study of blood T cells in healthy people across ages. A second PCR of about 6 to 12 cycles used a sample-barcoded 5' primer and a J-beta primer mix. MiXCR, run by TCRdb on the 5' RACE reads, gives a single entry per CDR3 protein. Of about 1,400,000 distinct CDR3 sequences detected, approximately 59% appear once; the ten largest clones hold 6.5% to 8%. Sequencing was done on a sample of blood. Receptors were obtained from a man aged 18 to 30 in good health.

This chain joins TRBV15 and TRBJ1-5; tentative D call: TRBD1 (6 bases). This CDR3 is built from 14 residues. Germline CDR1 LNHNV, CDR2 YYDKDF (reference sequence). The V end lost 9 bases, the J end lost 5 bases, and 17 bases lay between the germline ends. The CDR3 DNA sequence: TGTGCCACGGAGAACAGGGACGCCTATCAGCCCCAGCATTTT. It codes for CATENRDAYQPQHF. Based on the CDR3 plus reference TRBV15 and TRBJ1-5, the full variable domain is DAMVIQNPRYQVTQFGKPVTLSCSQTLNHNVMYWYQQKSSQAPKLLFHYYDKDFNNEADTPDNFQSRRPNTSFCFLDIRSPGLGDTAMYLCATENRDAYQPQHFGDGTRLSIL.

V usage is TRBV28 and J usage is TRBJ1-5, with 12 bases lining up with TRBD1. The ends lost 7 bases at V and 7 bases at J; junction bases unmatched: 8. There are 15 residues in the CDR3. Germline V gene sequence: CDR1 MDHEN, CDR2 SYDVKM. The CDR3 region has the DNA TGTGCCAGCAATAGGGACAGGGGGCGAATGCAGCCCCAGCATTTT. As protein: CASNRDRGRMQPQHF.

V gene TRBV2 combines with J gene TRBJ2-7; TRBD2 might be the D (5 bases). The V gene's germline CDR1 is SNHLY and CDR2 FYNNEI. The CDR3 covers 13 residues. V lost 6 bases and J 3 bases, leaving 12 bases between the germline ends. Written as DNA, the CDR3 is TGTGCCAGCAGGCGGGTACCGAACTACGAGCAGTACTTC. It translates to CASRRVPNYEQYF.

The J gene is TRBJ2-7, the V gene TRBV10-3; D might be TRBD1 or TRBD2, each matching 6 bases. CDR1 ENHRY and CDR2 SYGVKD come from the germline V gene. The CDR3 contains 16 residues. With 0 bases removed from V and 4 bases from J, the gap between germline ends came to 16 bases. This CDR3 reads CAISESATGTLYEQYF. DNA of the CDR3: TGTGCCATCAGTGAGTCTGCAACAGGGACTCTTTACGAGCAGTACTTC.

CDR3 coding DNA: TGTGCCAGCAGTACCTCGTCAGAAGCTTTCTTT. This translates into CASSTSSEAFF. The chain recombines TRBV6-5 with TRBJ1-1; no firm D call. Germline V CDR1 and CDR2: MNHEY, SVGAGI. The ends were cut back, 5 bases at V and 8 bases at J, with 9 bases in the middle. The CDR3 length is 11 residues.

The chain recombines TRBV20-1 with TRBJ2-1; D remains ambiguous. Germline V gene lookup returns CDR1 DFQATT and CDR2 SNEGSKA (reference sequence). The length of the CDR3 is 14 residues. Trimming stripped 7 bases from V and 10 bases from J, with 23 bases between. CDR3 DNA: TGCAGTGTCAAACCGCAGACCAGCTCCTACGAGCAGTTCTTC. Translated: CSVKPQTSSYEQFF.

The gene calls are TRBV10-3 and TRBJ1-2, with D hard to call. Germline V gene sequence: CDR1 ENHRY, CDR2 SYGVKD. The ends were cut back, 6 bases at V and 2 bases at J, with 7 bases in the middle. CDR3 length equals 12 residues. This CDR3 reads CAIRGTNYGYTF. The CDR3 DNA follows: TGTGCCATCAGGGGAACCAACTATGGCTACACCTTC.

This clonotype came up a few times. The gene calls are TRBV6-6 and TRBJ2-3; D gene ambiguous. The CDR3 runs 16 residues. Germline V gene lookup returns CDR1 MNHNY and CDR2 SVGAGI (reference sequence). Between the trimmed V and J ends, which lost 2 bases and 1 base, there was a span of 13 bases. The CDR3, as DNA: TGTGCCAGCAGTTACCCAAGTCCCCGGGGCACAGATACGCAGTATTTT. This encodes CASSYPSPRGTDTQYF.